Listed below are T cell receptor beta chains from one sample, sequenced in a study of human T cells and chemical hapten exposure. In TCRdb, the RACE reads were re-called with MiXCR into one record per CDR3 protein. The data hold 40,000 to 50,000 distinct CDR3 sequences, with around 12% observed a single time. The sequenced sample was whole blood, obtained in connection with sensitization to the hapten diphenylcyclopropenone (DPC). The receptors shown here come from a woman aged 25 to 39 with alopecia areata. Some clones in this sample may be carry-over from other donors' samples. CDR3s include the opening cysteine and the closing phenylalanine or tryptophan. The D gene is left open where the match is weak. Size values are once, few and many counts, or a class for expanded clones, and some rows have none.

few TRBJ2-3 - TRBV11-2 CASSLEPRPDTQYF TGTGCCAGCAGCTTAGAACCACGCCCTGATACGCAGTATTTT
- TRBJ1-3 TRBD1 TRBV6-5 CASSYSISDRADGNTIYF TGTGCCAGCAGTTACTCGATTTCGGACAGGGCAGATGGAAACACCATATATTTT
many TRBJ2-7 - TRBV7-6 CASSSSGESSYEQYF TGTGCCAGCAGCTCCTCGGGGGAGAGCTCCTACGAGCAGTACTTC
few TRBJ1-5 - TRBV12-3/TRBV12-4 CASSFGTDNQPQHF TGTGCCAGCAGTTTCGGGACCGACAATCAGCCCCAGCATTTT
many TRBJ2-3 - TRBV4-2 CASSQDPLSGTDTQYF TGTGCCAGCAGCCAAGACCCGCTGTCAGGCACAGATACGCAGTATTTT
many TRBJ2-3 - TRBV30 CAWTLGGGNTDTQYF TGTGCCTGGACATTAGGGGGGGGCAACACAGATACGCAGTATTTT
few TRBJ2-1 TRBD2 TRBV9 CASSILGTSPNEQFF TGTGCCAGCAGCATCTTAGGGACTAGTCCCAATGAGCAGTTCTTC
once TRBJ2-3 TRBD1 TRBV12-3/TRBV12-4 CASSWGQAIKDTQYF TGTGCCAGCAGTTGGGGACAGGCGATAAAAGATACGCAGTATTTT
many TRBJ2-3 TRBD2 TRBV24-1 CATSEDSGNTDTQYF TGTGCCACCAGTGAAGACAGCGGGAACACAGATACGCAGTATTTT
few TRBJ2-3 - TRBV11-2 CASSASNTQYF TGTGCCAGCAGCGCGAGTAATACGCAGTATTTT
many TRBJ2-7 TRBD2 TRBV20-1 CSDDGRAQYEQYF TGCAGCGATGACGGGAGGGCCCAATACGAGCAGTACTTC
- TRBJ2-1 TRBD2 TRBV11-2 CASSLPTSGNNEQFF TGTGCCAGCAGCTTACCGACTAGCGGCAACAATGAGCAGTTCTTC
many TRBJ1-5 - TRBV2 CASTLGGMNQPQHF TGTGCCAGCACCTTAGGGGGGATGAATCAGCCCCAGCATTTT
many TRBJ2-4 TRBD1 TRBV6-1 CASSERQGADLAKNIQYF TGTGCCAGCAGTGAAAGACAGGGTGCTGATCTAGCCAAAAACATTCAGTACTTC
many TRBJ2-1 - TRBV9 CASSSREGSGHNEQFF TGTGCCAGCAGCTCCCGGGAAGGTAGCGGACACAATGAGCAGTTCTTC
many TRBJ2-7 - TRBV20-1 CSARDGLSYEQYF TGCAGTGCTAGAGACGGGCTTTCCTACGAGCAGTACTTC
- TRBJ2-3 - TRBV29-1 CSAPVLDTQYF TGCAGCGCCCCGGTCTTAGATACGCAGTATTTT
few TRBJ1-6 TRBD1 TRBV20-1 CSALTAGTGSSPLHF TGCAGTGCTCTCACCGCCGGGACAGGGAGTTCACCCCTCCACTTT
- TRBJ2-7 TRBD1 TRBV20-1 CSARGTGLIKYF TGCAGTGCTAGGGGGACAGGGCTAATCAAGTACTTC
few TRBJ1-3 TRBD1 TRBV11-2 CASSPGTDTGNTIYF TGTGCCAGCAGCCCCGGGACAGACACGGGAAACACCATATATTTT
- TRBJ2-1 TRBD1 TRBV7-3 CASSFRDRGRDEQFF TGTGCCAGCAGCTTCCGGGACAGGGGTAGAGATGAGCAGTTCTTC
many TRBJ1-2 TRBD1 TRBV20-1 CSARRQGENYGYTF TGCAGTGCTAGAAGACAGGGGGAGAACTATGGCTACACCTTC
many TRBJ2-3 TRBD2 TRBV5-6 CASSLTSGYKTDTQYF TGTGCCAGCAGCTTGACTAGCGGGTATAAGACGGATACGCAGTATTTT
few TRBJ2-1 TRBD2 TRBV6-5 CASSWTSWNEQFF TGTGCCAGCAGTTGGACTAGTTGGAATGAGCAGTTCTTC
- TRBJ1-2 TRBD1 TRBV28 CASSPFGTGGFGYTF TGTGCCAGCAGTCCCTTCGGGACAGGGGGCTTCGGCTACACCTTC
many TRBJ1-2 - TRBV20-1 CSAREWGERNYGYTF TGCAGTGCTAGAGAATGGGGGGAACGGAACTATGGCTACACCTTC